The clone carrying this TCR beta chain was detected a few times. Because the CDR3 is missing its conserved closing phenylalanine or tryptophan, this is likely a read error. No DNA is shown, since the ends of the CDR3 on it are uncertain; the CDR3 is the one TCRdb lists. These data originate in a study of T cells in Graves' hyperthyroidism and ophthalmopathy. Patients showing uncontrolled infection, other autoimmune disease, pregnancy or lactation were ineligible. Using RNA transcripts as the source, TCR beta CDR3 regions were amplified. When the TCR CDR3 underwent first-round RT-PCR, the HTBI primer set was used. TCRdb re-called the multiplex PCR reads with MiXCR, one entry per CDR3 protein. The sample includes roughly 570,000 distinct CDR3 sequences, more than 45% seen only once; the top ten take roughly 19%. This receptor was taken from an adult woman with Graves' disease, either hyperthyroidism or ophthalmopathy (not recorded which). Material for sequencing was peripheral blood or thyroid tissue (not recorded which).

CDR3 loop: CAISGGTS. The chain combines TRBV10-3 with TRBJ2-5; the table's D call of TRBD2 was not tested on the DNA. From its first to its last residue, the CDR3 has 8 amino acids. Germline CDR1 reads ENHRY; CDR2 reads SYGVKD.